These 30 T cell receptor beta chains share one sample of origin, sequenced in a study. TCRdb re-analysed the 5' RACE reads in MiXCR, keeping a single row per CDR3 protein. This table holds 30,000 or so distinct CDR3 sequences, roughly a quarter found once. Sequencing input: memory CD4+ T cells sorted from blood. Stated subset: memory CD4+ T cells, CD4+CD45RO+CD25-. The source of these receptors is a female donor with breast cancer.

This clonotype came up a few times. The CDR3 sequence: CATRRQPSTDTQYF. The CDR3 nucleotides read TGTGCCACGAGGAGACAGCCTAGCACAGATACGCAGTATTTT. The chain employs TRBV6-6 and TRBJ2-3; tentatively, D is TRBD1 (5 bases). This CDR3 is 14 amino acids long. V lost 10 bases and J 0 bases, leaving 14 bases between the germline ends. Germline V gene data show CDR1 as MNHNY and CDR2 as SVGAGI (reference sequence).

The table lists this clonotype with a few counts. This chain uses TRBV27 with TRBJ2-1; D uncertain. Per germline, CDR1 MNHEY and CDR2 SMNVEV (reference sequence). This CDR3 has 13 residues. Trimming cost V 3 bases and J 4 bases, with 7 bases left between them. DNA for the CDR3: TGTGCCAGCAGTTTTCTCCCTTACAATGAGCAGTTCTTC. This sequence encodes CASSFLPYNEQFF.

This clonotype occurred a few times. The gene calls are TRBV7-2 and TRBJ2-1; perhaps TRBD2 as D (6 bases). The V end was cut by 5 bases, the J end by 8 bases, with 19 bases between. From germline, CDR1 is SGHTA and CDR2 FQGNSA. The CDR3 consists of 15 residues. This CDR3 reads CASSTPRDSFDEQFF. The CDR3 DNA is TGTGCCAGCAGCACACCCCGGGACTCTTTCGATGAGCAGTTCTTC.

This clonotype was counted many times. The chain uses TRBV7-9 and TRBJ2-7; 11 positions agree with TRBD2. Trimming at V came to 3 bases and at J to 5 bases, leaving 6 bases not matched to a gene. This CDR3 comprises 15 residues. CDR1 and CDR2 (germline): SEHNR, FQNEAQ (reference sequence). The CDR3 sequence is CASSFLAGGLDEQYF. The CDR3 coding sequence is TGTGCCAGCAGCTTTCTAGCGGGAGGTCTGGACGAGCAGTACTTC. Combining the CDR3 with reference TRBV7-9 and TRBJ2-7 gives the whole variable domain DTGVSQNPRHKITKRGQNVTFRCDPISEHNRLYWYRQTLGQGPEFLTYFQNEAQLEKSRLLSDRFSAERPKGSFSTLEIQRTEQGDSAMYLCASSFLAGGLDEQYFGPGTRLTVT.

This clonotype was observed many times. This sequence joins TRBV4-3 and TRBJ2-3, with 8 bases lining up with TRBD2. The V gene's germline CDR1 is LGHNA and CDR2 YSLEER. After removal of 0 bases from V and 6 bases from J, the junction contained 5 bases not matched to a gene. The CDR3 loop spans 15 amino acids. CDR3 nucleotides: TGCGCCAGCAGCCAAGATTCGCGGGAGGTTGATACGCAGTATTTT. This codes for CASSQDSREVDTQYF.

Here the CDR3 reads CASSLIPSGFNTGELFF. CDR3 coding DNA: TGTGCCAGCAGCTTAATTCCCAGCGGATTCAACACCGGGGAGCTGTTTTTT. The chain uses TRBV7-3 and TRBJ2-2; tentatively, D is TRBD2 (5 bases). This CDR3 region has 17 residues. CDR1 and CDR2 from the germline V gene are SGHTA and FQGTGA. The ends were cut back, 1 base at V and 2 bases at J, with 14 bases in the middle.

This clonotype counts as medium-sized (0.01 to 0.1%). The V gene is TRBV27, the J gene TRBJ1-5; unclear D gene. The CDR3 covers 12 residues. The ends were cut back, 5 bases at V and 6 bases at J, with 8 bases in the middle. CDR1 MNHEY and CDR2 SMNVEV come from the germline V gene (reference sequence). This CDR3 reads CASSLVGQPQHF. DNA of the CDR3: TGTGCCAGCAGTCTGGTAGGTCAGCCCCAGCATTTT.

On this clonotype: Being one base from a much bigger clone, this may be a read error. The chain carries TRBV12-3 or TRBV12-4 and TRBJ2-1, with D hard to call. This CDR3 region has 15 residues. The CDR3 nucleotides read TGTGCCGGCAGTTTTGTGGCGACCGGTCACAATGAGCAGTTCTTC. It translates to CAGSFVATGHNEQFF.

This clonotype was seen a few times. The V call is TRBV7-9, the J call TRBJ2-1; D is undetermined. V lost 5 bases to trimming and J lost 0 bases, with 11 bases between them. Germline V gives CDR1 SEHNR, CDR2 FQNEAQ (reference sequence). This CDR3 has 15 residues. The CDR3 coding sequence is TGTGCCAGCAGCCTGAGTCGTCCCTCCTACAATGAGCAGTTCTTC. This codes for CASSLSRPSYNEQFF.

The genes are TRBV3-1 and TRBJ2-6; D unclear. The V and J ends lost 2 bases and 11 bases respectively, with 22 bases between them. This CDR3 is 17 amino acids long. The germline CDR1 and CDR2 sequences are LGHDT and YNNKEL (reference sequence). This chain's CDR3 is CASSQQVPFSGVDVLTF. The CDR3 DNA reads TGTGCCAGCAGCCAACAGGTCCCTTTCTCTGGGGTCGACGTCCTGACTTTC.

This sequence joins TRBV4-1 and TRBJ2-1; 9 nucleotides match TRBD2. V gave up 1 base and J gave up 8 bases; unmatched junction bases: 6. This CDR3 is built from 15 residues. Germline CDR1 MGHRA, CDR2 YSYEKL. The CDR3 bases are TGCGCCAGCAGCCAAGTAGCGGGAGCTGGCGATGAGCAGTTCTTC. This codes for CASSQVAGAGDEQFF.

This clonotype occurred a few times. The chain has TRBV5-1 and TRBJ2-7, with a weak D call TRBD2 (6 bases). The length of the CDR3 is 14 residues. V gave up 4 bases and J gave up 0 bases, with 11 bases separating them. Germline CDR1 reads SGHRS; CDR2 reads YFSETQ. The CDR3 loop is CASSPTGLSYEQYF. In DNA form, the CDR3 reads TGCGCCAGCAGCCCTACGGGACTCTCCTACGAGCAGTACTTC.

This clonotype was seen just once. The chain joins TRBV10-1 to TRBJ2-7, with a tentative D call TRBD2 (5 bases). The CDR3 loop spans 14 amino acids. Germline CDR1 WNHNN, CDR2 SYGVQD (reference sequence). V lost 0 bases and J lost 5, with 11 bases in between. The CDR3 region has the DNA TGCGCCAGCAGTGAGTCAGGACTCCTAGACGAGCAGTACTTC. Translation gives CASSESGLLDEQYF.

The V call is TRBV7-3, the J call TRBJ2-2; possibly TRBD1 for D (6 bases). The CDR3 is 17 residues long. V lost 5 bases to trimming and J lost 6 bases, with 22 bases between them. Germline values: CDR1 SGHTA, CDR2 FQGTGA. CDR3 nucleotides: TGTGCCAGCAGCGTACCTACCGGGACATATAGTCCCGGGGAGCTGTTTTTT. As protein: CASSVPTGTYSPGELFF. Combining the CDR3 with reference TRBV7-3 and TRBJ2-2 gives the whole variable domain GAGVSQTPSNKVTEKGKYVELRCDPISGHTALYWYRQSLGQGPEFLIYFQGTGAADDSGLPNDRFFAVRPEGSVSTLKIQRTERGDSAVYLCASSVPTGTYSPGELFFGEGSRLTVL.

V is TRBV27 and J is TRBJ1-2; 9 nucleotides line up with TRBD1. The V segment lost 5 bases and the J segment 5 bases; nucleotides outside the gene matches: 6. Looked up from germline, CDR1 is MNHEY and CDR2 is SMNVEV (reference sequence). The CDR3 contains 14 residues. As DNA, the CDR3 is TGTGCCAGCAGTCCTTTGGGGACAGGGTATGGCTACACCTTC. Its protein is CASSPLGTGYGYTF.

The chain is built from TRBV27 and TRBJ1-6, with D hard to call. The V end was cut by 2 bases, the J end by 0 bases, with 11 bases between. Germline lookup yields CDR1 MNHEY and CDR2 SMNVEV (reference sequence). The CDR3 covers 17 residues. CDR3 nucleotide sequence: TGTGCCAGCAGTTTAAAGTTGCCAGCCTCCTATAATTCACCCCTCCACTTT. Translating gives CASSLKLPASYNSPLHF.

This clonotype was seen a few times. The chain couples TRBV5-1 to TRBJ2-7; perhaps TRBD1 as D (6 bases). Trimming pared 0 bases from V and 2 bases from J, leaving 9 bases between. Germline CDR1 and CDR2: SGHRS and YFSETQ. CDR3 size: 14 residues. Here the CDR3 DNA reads TGCGCCAGCAGCTTGGGAGGGGGACCCTACGAGCAGTACTTC. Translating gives CASSLGGGPYEQYF.

Here the CDR3 reads CASNYLGGKAEQYF. The CDR3 coding sequence is TGTGCCAGCAATTACCTAGGGGGGAAGGCCGAGCAGTACTTC. The chain has TRBV28 and TRBJ2-7, with D tentatively TRBD1 or TRBD2 (6 bases each). Germline V CDR1 and CDR2: MDHEN, SYDVKM. This CDR3 contains 14 residues. Between the trimmed V and J ends, which lost 7 bases and 6 bases, there was a span of 19 bases.

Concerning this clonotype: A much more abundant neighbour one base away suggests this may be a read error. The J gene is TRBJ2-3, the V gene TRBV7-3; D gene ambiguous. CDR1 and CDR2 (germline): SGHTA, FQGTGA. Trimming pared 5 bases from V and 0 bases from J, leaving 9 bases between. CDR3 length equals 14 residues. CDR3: CASSLPRSTDTQYF. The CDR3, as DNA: TGTGCCAGCAGCCTACCCCGCAGCACAGATACGCAGTATTTT.

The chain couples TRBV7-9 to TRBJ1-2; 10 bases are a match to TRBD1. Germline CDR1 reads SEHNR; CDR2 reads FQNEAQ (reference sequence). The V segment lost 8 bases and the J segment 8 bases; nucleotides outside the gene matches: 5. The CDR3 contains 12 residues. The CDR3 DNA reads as TGTGCCAGCGGACAGGGGGGAGTCGGCTACACCTTC. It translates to CASGQGGVGYTF.

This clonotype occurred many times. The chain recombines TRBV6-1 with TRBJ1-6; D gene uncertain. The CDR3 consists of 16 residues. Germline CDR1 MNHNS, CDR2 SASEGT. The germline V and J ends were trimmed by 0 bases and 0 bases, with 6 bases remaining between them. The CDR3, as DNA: TGTGCCAGCAGTGAAGCTTACGGCTCCTATAATTCACCCCTCCACTTT. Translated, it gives CASSEAYGSYNSPLHF.

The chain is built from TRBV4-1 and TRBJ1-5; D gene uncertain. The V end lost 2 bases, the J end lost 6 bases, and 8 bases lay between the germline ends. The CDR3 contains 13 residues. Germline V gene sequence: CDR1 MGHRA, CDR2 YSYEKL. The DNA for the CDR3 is TGCGCCAGCAGCCAATCGGGAAGTCAGCCCCAGCATTTT. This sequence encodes CASSQSGSQPQHF.

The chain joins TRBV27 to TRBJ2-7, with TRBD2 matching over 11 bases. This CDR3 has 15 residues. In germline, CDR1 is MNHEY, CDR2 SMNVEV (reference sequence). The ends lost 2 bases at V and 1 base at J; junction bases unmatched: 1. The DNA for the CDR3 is TGTGCCAGCAGTTTAACTAGCGGGAGTTCCTACGAGCAGTACTTC. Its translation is CASSLTSGSSYEQYF.

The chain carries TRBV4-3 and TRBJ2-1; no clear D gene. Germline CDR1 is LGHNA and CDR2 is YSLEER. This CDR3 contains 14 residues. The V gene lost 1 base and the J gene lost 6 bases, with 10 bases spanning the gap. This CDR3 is CASSQVKPFNEQFF. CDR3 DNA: TGCGCCAGCAGCCAAGTTAAACCGTTCAATGAGCAGTTCTTC.

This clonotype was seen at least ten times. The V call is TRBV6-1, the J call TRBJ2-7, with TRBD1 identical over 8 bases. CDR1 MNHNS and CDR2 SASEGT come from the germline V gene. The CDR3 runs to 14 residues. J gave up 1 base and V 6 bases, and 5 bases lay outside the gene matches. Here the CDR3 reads CASRIRGQSYEQYF. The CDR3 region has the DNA TGTGCCAGCAGGATCAGGGGGCAGTCCTACGAGCAGTACTTC.

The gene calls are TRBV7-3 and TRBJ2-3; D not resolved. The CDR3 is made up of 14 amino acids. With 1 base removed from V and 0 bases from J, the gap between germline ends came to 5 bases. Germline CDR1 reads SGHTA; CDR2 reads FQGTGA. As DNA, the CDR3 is TGTGCCAGCAGCTTAATAGGCAGCACAGATACGCAGTATTTT. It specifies CASSLIGSTDTQYF.

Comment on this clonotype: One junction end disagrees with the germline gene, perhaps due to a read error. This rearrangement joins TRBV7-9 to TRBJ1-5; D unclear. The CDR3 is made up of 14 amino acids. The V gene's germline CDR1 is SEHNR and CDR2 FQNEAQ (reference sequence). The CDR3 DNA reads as TGTACCAGCAGCACACGGGATCCCAATCAGCCCCAGCATTTT. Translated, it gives CTSSTRDPNQPQHF.

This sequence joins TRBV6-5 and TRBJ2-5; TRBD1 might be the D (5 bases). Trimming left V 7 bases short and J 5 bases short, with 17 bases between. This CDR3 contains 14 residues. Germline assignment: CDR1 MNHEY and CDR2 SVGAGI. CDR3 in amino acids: CASTSSAGMETQYF. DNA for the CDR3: TGTGCCAGCACCTCATCGGCAGGGATGGAGACCCAGTACTTC.

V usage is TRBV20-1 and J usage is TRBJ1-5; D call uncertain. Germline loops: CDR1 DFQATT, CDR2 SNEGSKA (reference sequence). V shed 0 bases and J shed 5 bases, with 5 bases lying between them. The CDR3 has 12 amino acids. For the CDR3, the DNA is TGCAGTGCTAGAGAGAATCATCAGCCCCAGCATTTT. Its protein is CSARENHQPQHF.

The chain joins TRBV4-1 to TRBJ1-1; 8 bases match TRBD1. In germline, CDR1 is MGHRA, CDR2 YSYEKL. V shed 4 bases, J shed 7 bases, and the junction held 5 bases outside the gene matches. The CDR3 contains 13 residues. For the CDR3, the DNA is TGCGCCAGCAGCCTCGGACAGGGTAGTGAAGCTTTCTTT. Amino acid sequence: CASSLGQGSEAFF.